These 14 T cell receptor beta chains share one sample of origin, sequenced in a study of tumor-infiltrating lymphocytes in primary liver carcinoma. Starting material of approximately 500 ng total RNA yielded TCR beta cDNA via a constant-region primer. Three nested multiplex PCR rounds, a slightly modified ARM-PCR method, built the TCR beta libraries. Running 9 to 11 cycles apiece, the first two PCR rounds relied on TRBV1-TRBV30 forward primers together with a C-beta reverse primer. TCRdb used MiXCR to reprocess the multiplex PCR reads, holding one entry per CDR3 protein. The sample carries around 210,000 distinct CDR3 sequences, about 61% recorded once. For blood RNA, unsorted whole blood served as the source, and germline DNA was extracted too. The sequenced sample was peripheral blood. The receptors come from a woman aged 55-69 years with primary liver carcinoma and hepatitis B virus infection.

On this clonotype itself: A much larger clone sits a single nucleotide away, making a read error possible. V is TRBV4-2 and J is TRBJ1-3; 8 positions match TRBD1. Germline-derived CDR1 and CDR2 are LGHNA and YNFKEQ. This CDR3 region has 16 residues. The CDR3 reads CTSSQVPGTGGNTIYF. The CDR3 coding sequence is TGTACCAGCAGCCAAGTCCCCGGGACAGGAGGAAACACCATATATTTT.

Concerning this clonotype: Given a much more abundant clone one base away, this may be a read error. The chain uses TRBV6-2 or TRBV6-3 and TRBJ1-5; D ambiguous. Germline-derived CDR1 and CDR2 are MNHEY and SVGEGT. The germline V and J ends were trimmed by 2 bases and 6 bases, with 11 bases remaining between them. CDR3 length equals 14 residues. CDR3 nucleotide sequence: TGTGCCAGCAGTTACACCTCGGGGAGTCAGCCCCAGCATTTT. The encoded protein is CASSYTSGSQPQHF.

Note on this clonotype: Its ends do not fully match the called genes, so a read error is possible. The genes are TRBV4-1 and TRBJ2-2; maybe TRBD2 (6 bases). Germline CDR1 is MGHRA and CDR2 is YSYEKL. The CDR3 contains 15 residues. CDR3 sequence (DNA): TGCGCCAGTAGCCAGACAGACGGGGGCACCGGGGAGCTGTTTTTT. Its protein product is CASSQTDGGTGELFF.

The DNA for the CDR3 is TGTGCCAGCAGTCCCGGGGACAGTAATGAAAAACTGTTTTTT. It encodes CASSPGDSNEKLFF. The chain is built from TRBV2 and TRBJ1-4; 7 bases line up with TRBD1. Per germline, CDR1 SNHLY and CDR2 FYNNEI. The J segment lost 4 bases and the V segment lost 5 bases, leaving 4 bases of the junction unmatched. The CDR3 runs 14 residues.

On this clonotype: A read error may be the cause here, since a much bigger clone is one base away. The V and J genes are TRBV6-1 and TRBJ2-1; 12 bases are a match to TRBD1. The CDR3 length is 16 residues. Germline CDR1 is MNHNS and CDR2 is SASEGT. The CDR3 DNA sequence: TGTACCAGCAGTGAAGTGGGACAGGGGGCGCGTAATGAGCAGTTCTTC. As protein: CTSSEVGQGARNEQFF.

Regarding this clonotype: A much larger clone lies a single base off, so this may be a read error. The V gene is TRBV6-6, the J gene TRBJ1-1; the match to TRBD1 covers 8 bases. The germline CDR1 and CDR2 sequences are MNHNY and SVGAGI (reference sequence). The CDR3 runs to 13 residues. The CDR3 loop is CTSSSTGGTEAFF. DNA for the CDR3: TGTACCAGCAGTTCCACAGGGGGCACTGAAGCTTTCTTT.

The chain couples TRBV11-2 to TRBJ2-7; TRBD2 aligns across 9 bases. Trimming took 7 bases from V and 13 from J; bases not matched to a gene: 20. CDR1 SGHAT and CDR2 FQNNGV come from the germline V gene. The CDR3 has 15 amino acids. CDR3 sequence (DNA): TGTGCCAGCACCCCACTTGCGGGAGGGATCTACGGGCAATACTTC. Encoded protein: CASTPLAGGIYGQYF.

As to this clonotype: An end of the junction does not agree with germline; a read error may underlie this. The chain combines TRBV5-1 with TRBJ1-1; D is possibly TRBD1 (5 bases). The CDR3 contains 13 residues. Per the germline V gene, CDR1 is SGHRS and CDR2 is YFSETQ. The CDR3 reads CSSSLTVNTEASF. In DNA form, the CDR3 reads TGCTCCAGCAGCTTGACAGTGAACACTGAAGCTTCCTTT.

This rearrangement joins TRBV19 to TRBJ2-3; D unclear. The germline CDR1 and CDR2 sequences are LNHDA and SQIVND (reference sequence). Trimming removed 6 bases from V and 2 bases from J, with 3 bases in between. CDR3 length: 11 amino acids. In DNA, the CDR3 is TGTGCCAGTAGGATCACAGATACGCAGTATTTT. Amino acid sequence: CASRITDTQYF.

Regarding this clonotype: A read error may be the cause here, since a much bigger clone is one base away. The V and J genes are TRBV10-2 and TRBJ1-6; D is perhaps TRBD1 (6 bases). The CDR3 runs to 17 residues. Germline CDR1 is WSHSY and CDR2 is SAAADI. CDR3 amino acids: CASGERVTGLVRSPLHF. The CDR3 nucleotides read TGCGCCAGCGGTGAGCGGGTCACAGGGCTAGTCCGATCACCCCTCCACTTT.

As regards this clonotype: At one end, the junction sequence differs from germline, possibly due to a read error. The chain uses TRBV12-5 and TRBJ2-2; tentatively, D is TRBD1 (5 bases). Germline loops: CDR1 LGHNT, CDR2 FRNRAP. This CDR3 is 15 amino acids long. Written as DNA, the CDR3 is TGTGCTAGTGGTTCCCCGACAGCTAACACCAGGGAGCTGTTTTTT. This sequence encodes CASGSPTANTRELFF.

Points on this clonotype: The CDR3 does not end in the conserved phenylalanine or tryptophan, so this is likely a read error. The chain joins TRBV11-2 to TRBJ2-5; maybe TRBD1 (6 bases). V lost 5 bases and J lost 2, with 15 bases in between. CDR3 length: 15 amino acids. CDR1 SGHAT and CDR2 FQNNGV come from the germline V gene. CDR3 amino acids: CASSAGTSPQETQYS. CDR3 DNA sequence: TGTGCCAGCAGCGCCGGGACAAGCCCACAAGAGACCCAGTACTCC.

Comments on this clonotype: A read error may account for a junction end that differs from germline. The chain couples TRBV11-2 to TRBJ1-5, with 7 positions matching TRBD1. The germline CDR1 and CDR2 sequences are SGHAT and FQNNGV. This CDR3 spans 15 amino acids. CDR3 bases: TGTGCCAGCAGCTTAGGAGCAGGGGGTACTCAGCCTCAGCATTTT. Protein product: CASSLGAGGTQPQHF. The full variable domain, completed using reference TRBV11-2 and TRBJ1-5, is EAGVAQSPRYKIIEKRQSVAFWCNPISGHATLYWYQQILGQGPKLLIQFQNNGVVDDSQLPKDRFSAERLKGVDSTLKIQPAKLEDSAVYLCASSLGAGGTQPQHFGDGTRLSIL.

This clonotype was found a few times. This may come from a read error, since a much larger clone is one base off. V gene TRBV14 combines with J gene TRBJ2-7, with 7 bases lining up with TRBD2. CDR3 length: 14 residues. CDR1 is SGHDN and CDR2 is FVKESK in the germline V gene. The V gene end was trimmed by 1 base and the J gene end by 5 bases; junction bases not matched to a gene: 5. The CDR3 sequence: CASSQVMGGHEQYF. The CDR3 DNA reads as TGTGCCAGCAGCCAAGTTATGGGAGGGCACGAGCAGTACTTC.